The 26 T cell receptor beta chains below were found in one sample sequenced in a study of CD8+ T cells in alopecia areata. Treatment specified: oral pan-JAK inhibitor, 5-10 mg twice daily. RNA extraction and reverse transcription yielded cDNA as sequencing template. Sequencing used immunoSEQ multiplex PCR; TCRdb keeps in-frame clones, though not all of them. The profile covers roughly 250,000 clones, with over 45% appearing a single time and 0.75% to 0.95% taken by the ten largest. The sample here was CD4+ T cells sorted from blood, taken around week 54, from a patient treated with tofacitinib. These receptors came from a human donor with alopecia areata.

The V and J genes are TRBV7-9 and TRBJ2-4; the D is unclear. Trimming pared 5 bases from V and 0 bases from J, leaving 14 bases between. The length of the CDR3 is 16 residues. Germline V gene data show CDR1 as SEHNR and CDR2 as FQNEAQ (reference sequence). The CDR3: CASSPLSNLAKNIQYF. DNA of the CDR3: TGTGCCAGCAGCCCGCTCTCGAACTTAGCCAAAAACATTCAGTACTTC. The whole variable domain, filled in from reference TRBV7-9 and TRBJ2-4, reads DTGVSQNPRHKITKRGQNVTFRCDPISEHNRLYWYRQTLGQGPEFLTYFQNEAQLEKSRLLSDRFSAERPKGSFSTLEIQRTEQGDSAMYLCASSPLSNLAKNIQYFGAGTRLSVL.

The rearrangement joins TRBV29-1 to TRBJ2-3; 9 bases line up with TRBD2. This CDR3 is built from 14 residues. J gave up 6 bases and V 5 bases, and 9 bases lay outside the gene matches. Germline CDR1 SQVTM, CDR2 ANQGSEA. The CDR3 DNA reads as TGCAGCGTTATCCTAGCGGGGACTTATGATACGCAGTATTTT. This codes for CSVILAGTYDTQYF.

This clone was detected only once. The J gene is TRBJ2-7, the V gene TRBV6-1; TRBD1 is a possible D gene (5 bases). Trimming took off 4 bases at V and 6 bases at J, with 10 bases between the two ends. There are 12 residues in the CDR3. In germline, CDR1 is MNHNS, CDR2 SASEGT. The DNA for the CDR3 is TGTGCCAGCAGTGCTACAGGATCCGAGCAGTACTTC. Translation: CASSATGSEQYF.

CDR3 sequence reads: CASKAAGYYGYTF. CDR3 sequence (DNA): TGTGCCAGCAAAGCGGCGGGGTACTATGGCTACACCTTC. This chain connects TRBV5-6 to TRBJ1-2; no clear D gene. In germline, CDR1 is SGHDT, CDR2 YYEEEE. The CDR3 extends over 13 amino acids. Trimming left V 6 bases short and J 3 bases short, with 12 bases between.

This rearrangement joins TRBV29-1 to TRBJ1-1; D unresolved. Deletions cut 7 bases from V and 5 bases from J, with 8 bases between. This CDR3 contains 10 residues. Germline V gene lookup returns CDR1 SQVTM and CDR2 ANQGSEA. The CDR3 region has the DNA TGCAGCGGCTGGGTGACTGAAGCTTTCTTT. This sequence encodes CSGWVTEAFF.

The chain couples TRBV6-4 to TRBJ2-1, with TRBD1 matching 10 bases. V was pared by 6 bases and J by 8 bases, with 10 bases of the junction left unmatched. This CDR3 contains 15 residues. Germline V gene sequence: CDR1 MRHNA, CDR2 SNTAGT. CDR3 nucleotide sequence: TGTGCCAGCAGCCGGGAGGGGACAGGGGTTTATGAGCAGTTCTTC. Its protein product is CASSREGTGVYEQFF.

This clone occurred a few times. The rearrangement links TRBV6-6 to TRBJ2-1, with 9 bases aligning to TRBD1. V lost 6 bases, J lost 0 bases, and 3 bases stayed unmatched. The CDR3 covers 15 residues. The germline V gene has CDR1 MNHNY and CDR2 SVGAGI (reference sequence). The CDR3 bases are TGTGCCAGCAGGGGGACAGGGAGCTCCTACAATGAGCAGTTCTTC. This translates into CASRGTGSSYNEQFF.

This clone occurred a few times. The chain combines TRBV11-2 with TRBJ2-5; 12 bases align to TRBD2. The CDR3 runs to 16 residues. CDR1 is SGHAT, CDR2 FQNNGV, per germline. Trimming at V came to 5 bases and at J to 3 bases, leaving 7 bases not matched to a gene. CDR3: CASSPRLAGAEETQYF. For the CDR3, the DNA is TGTGCCAGCAGCCCGCGACTAGCGGGGGCCGAAGAGACCCAGTACTTC.

The genes are TRBV9 and TRBJ2-7, with D tentatively TRBD2 (5 bases). CDR1 is SGDLS and CDR2 is YYNGEE in the germline V gene. V was cut by 4 bases and J by 6 bases, with 11 bases left in between. This CDR3 contains 12 residues. The CDR3 nucleotides read TGTGCCAGCAGCACCCGACGGGGCGAGCAGTACTTC. Translating gives CASSTRRGEQYF.

The CDR3, as DNA: TGTGCCAGCAGCCGGGGTCGCGGGCTCGGGGAGCTGTTTTTT. Protein sequence: CASSRGRGLGELFF. This chain connects TRBV5-6 to TRBJ2-2; a possible D gene is TRBD2 (5 bases). Trimming left V 4 bases short and J 7 bases short, with 14 bases between. This CDR3 region has 14 residues. Germline V gene data show CDR1 as SGHDT and CDR2 as YYEEEE. Complete variable domain (other parts from reference TRBV5-6 and TRBJ2-2): DAGVTQSPTHLIKTRGQQVTLRCSPKSGHDTVSWYQQALGQGPQFIFQYYEEEERQRGNFPDRFSGHQFPNYSSELNVNALLLGDSALYLCASSRGRGLGELFFGEGSRLTVL.

DNA for the CDR3: TGCAGCGTTGAAGTACGACGGACTAGCGGGGGGAACAATGAGCAGTTCTTC. It is translated as CSVEVRRTSGGNNEQFF. V and J are TRBV29-1 and TRBJ2-1, with 14 bases fitting TRBD2. Germline V gene lookup returns CDR1 SQVTM and CDR2 ANQGSEA. This CDR3 is built from 17 residues. J gave up 5 bases and V 1 base, and 7 bases lay outside the gene matches.

This clone has only a few counts. The same CDR3 arises from other DNA sequences in this sample as well. This sequence joins TRBV29-1 and TRBJ2-5; 8 nucleotides agree with TRBD1. The ends lost 5 bases at V and 5 bases at J; junction bases unmatched: 4. The CDR3 sequence is 12 residues long. CDR1 is SQVTM, CDR2 ANQGSEA, per germline. The CDR3 loop reads CSVLTGGETQYF. CDR3 nucleotide sequence: TGCAGCGTTCTTACAGGGGGTGAGACCCAGTACTTC.

This clone was picked up a small number of times. This chain joins TRBV4-2 and TRBJ1-5, with D maybe TRBD1 (5 bases). Per the germline V gene, CDR1 is LGHNA and CDR2 is YNFKEQ. Trimming pared 3 bases from V and 2 bases from J, leaving 5 bases between. This CDR3 comprises 13 residues. The CDR3 loop is CASSQGGNQPQHF. The CDR3 DNA reads TGTGCCAGCAGCCAGGGGGGCAATCAGCCCCAGCATTTT.

The gene calls are TRBV30 and TRBJ1-1, with TRBD1 identical over 7 bases. Germline V lookup: CDR1 GTSNPN, CDR2 SVGIG (reference sequence). Losses at the gene ends were 1 base for V and 5 bases for J; bases not matched to a gene: 4. The CDR3 runs to 13 residues. The CDR3 nucleotides read TGTGCCTGGAGTGGCACAGGGGTGACTGAAGCTTTCTTT. Protein product: CAWSGTGVTEAFF.

This chain links TRBV30 with TRBJ2-3; no definite D call. The CDR3 has 15 amino acids. The V gene's germline CDR1 is GTSNPN and CDR2 SVGIG (reference sequence). V lost 4 bases to trimming and J lost 2 bases, with 16 bases between them. CDR3 loop: CAWTTRGHYTDTQYF. The CDR3 region has the DNA TGTGCCTGGACCACCCGTGGCCATTACACAGATACGCAGTATTTT.

The CDR3 region is CAWAGLARDTQYF. The CDR3 region has the DNA TGTGCCTGGGCTGGACTAGCGCGGGATACGCAGTATTTT. This rearrangement joins TRBV30 to TRBJ2-3, with 9 bases identical to TRBD2. V lost 5 bases to trimming and J lost 6 bases; unmatched junction nucleotides: 6. This CDR3 has 13 residues. Germline V lookup: CDR1 GTSNPN, CDR2 SVGIG (reference sequence).

The chain links TRBV30 to TRBJ1-1; 9 positions match TRBD1. CDR3 size: 14 residues. Trimming at V came to 5 bases and at J to 6 bases, leaving 10 bases not matched to a gene. Germline CDR1 and CDR2: GTSNPN and SVGIG (reference sequence). The CDR3 loop is CAWGGGTGYSEAFF. CDR3 nucleotides: TGTGCCTGGGGTGGCGGGACAGGGTATTCTGAAGCTTTCTTT.

This clone was recorded a few times. The chain is built from TRBV10-3 and TRBJ2-1; the match to TRBD2 covers 12 bases. After removal of 4 bases from V and 6 bases from J, the junction contained 7 bases not matched to a gene. Germline V gives CDR1 ENHRY, CDR2 SYGVKD. The CDR3 has 16 residues. CDR3: CAISAPTSGGVNEQFF. DNA for the CDR3: TGTGCCATCAGTGCTCCGACTAGCGGGGGAGTCAATGAGCAGTTCTTC.

V and J are TRBV29-1 and TRBJ2-3; perhaps D is TRBD1 or TRBD2 (5 bases each). The CDR3 length is 14 residues. Trimming pared 5 bases from V and 5 bases from J, leaving 17 bases between. The germline CDR1 and CDR2 sequences are SQVTM and ANQGSEA. The CDR3 loop reads CSVLRDQTGDTQYF. CDR3 in DNA: TGCAGCGTTCTCCGGGACCAAACCGGAGATACGCAGTATTTT.

The rearrangement links TRBV10-3 to TRBJ1-6, with 8 bases fitting TRBD1. Germline V gene sequence: CDR1 ENHRY, CDR2 SYGVKD. Unmatched junction bases numbered 4, after V lost 5 bases and J lost 7 bases. CDR3 length: 14 amino acids. The CDR3 region has the DNA TGTGCCATCAGTCAACAGGGGGGGAATTCACCCCTCCACTTT. This codes for CAISQQGGNSPLHF.

The chain employs TRBV2 and TRBJ2-6; tentative D call: TRBD2 (5 bases). V dropped 4 bases and J dropped 0 bases, with 7 bases sitting between them. This CDR3 comprises 15 residues. Germline V gives CDR1 SNHLY, CDR2 FYNNEI. The CDR3 here is CASSGGYSGANVLTF. Here the CDR3 DNA reads TGTGCCAGCAGTGGAGGGTACTCTGGGGCCAACGTCCTGACTTTC.

The chain joins TRBV2 to TRBJ1-6, with D perhaps matching TRBD1 (6 bases). The V end lost 1 base, the J end lost 10 bases, and 11 bases lay between the germline ends. CDR3 length: 14 amino acids. Germline CDR1 SNHLY, CDR2 FYNNEI. This CDR3 reads CASSEDGQSSPLHF. DNA for the CDR3: TGTGCCAGCAGTGAAGACGGACAGAGCTCACCCCTCCACTTT.

The chain has TRBV5-6 and TRBJ2-7; D uncertain. This CDR3 comprises 13 residues. The germline V and J ends were trimmed by 2 bases and 4 bases, with 10 bases remaining between them. CDR1 and CDR2 (germline): SGHDT, YYEEEE. In DNA form, the CDR3 reads TGTGCCAGCAGCTTTAAGGACGGTTACGAGCAGTACTTC. Translated: CASSFKDGYEQYF.

In its sample, this clone was seen a few times. The gene calls are TRBV12-5 and TRBJ2-1; weak D call: TRBD1 (5 bases). The CDR3 extends over 13 amino acids. Germline CDR1 reads LGHNT; CDR2 reads FRNRAP. The V gene lost 5 bases and the J gene lost 9 bases, with 14 bases spanning the gap. This CDR3 reads CASGHKNRTEQFF. DNA for the CDR3: TGTGCTAGTGGTCATAAAAACAGGACTGAGCAGTTCTTC.

The J gene is TRBJ2-5, the V gene TRBV6-4; D is undetermined. There are 13 residues in the CDR3. From germline, CDR1 is MRHNA and CDR2 SNTAGT. Trimming took 7 bases from V and 3 from J, leaving 12 bases between them. CDR3 amino acids: CASIRRQEETQYF. CDR3 sequence (DNA): TGTGCCAGCATTCGCCGTCAGGAAGAGACCCAGTACTTC.

The table lists this clone with a few counts. This chain uses TRBV18 with TRBJ2-7, with TRBD2 as a possible D gene (6 bases). The CDR3 is 12 amino acids. The germline V gene has CDR1 KGHSH and CDR2 LQKENI. V shed 4 bases and J shed 7 bases, with 11 bases lying between them. The CDR3 bases are TGTGCCAGCTCACACATCGCGGGGGAGCAGTACTTC. Translated, it gives CASSHIAGEQYF.